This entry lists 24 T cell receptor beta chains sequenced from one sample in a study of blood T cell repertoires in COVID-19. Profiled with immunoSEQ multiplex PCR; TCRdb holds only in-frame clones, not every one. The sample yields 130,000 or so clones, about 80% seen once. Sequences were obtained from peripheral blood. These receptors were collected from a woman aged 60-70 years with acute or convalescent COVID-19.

CDR3 DNA: TGTGCCAGCAGTGTTTTGCGAAGCGGGAACACCGGGGAGCTGTTTTTT. Amino acids: CASSVLRSGNTGELFF. The J gene is TRBJ2-2, the V gene TRBV2; the D gene is possibly TRBD2 (5 bases). Germline V gives CDR1 SNHLY, CDR2 FYNNEI. The length of the CDR3 is 16 residues. The V and J ends lost 4 bases and 1 base respectively, with 13 bases between them.

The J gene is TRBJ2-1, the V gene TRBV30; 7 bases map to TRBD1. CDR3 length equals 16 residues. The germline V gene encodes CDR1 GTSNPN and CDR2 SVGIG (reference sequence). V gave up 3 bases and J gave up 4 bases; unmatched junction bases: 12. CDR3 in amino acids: CAWRLAGGSFYNEQFF. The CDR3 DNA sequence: TGTGCCTGGAGGTTGGCAGGGGGTTCCTTTTACAATGAGCAGTTCTTC.

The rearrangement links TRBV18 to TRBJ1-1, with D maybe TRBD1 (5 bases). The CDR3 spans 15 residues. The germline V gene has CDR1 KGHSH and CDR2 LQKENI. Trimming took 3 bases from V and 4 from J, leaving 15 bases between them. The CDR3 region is CASSPSGGGGTEAFF. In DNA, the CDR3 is TGTGCCAGCTCACCCTCGGGAGGCGGGGGCACTGAAGCTTTCTTT.

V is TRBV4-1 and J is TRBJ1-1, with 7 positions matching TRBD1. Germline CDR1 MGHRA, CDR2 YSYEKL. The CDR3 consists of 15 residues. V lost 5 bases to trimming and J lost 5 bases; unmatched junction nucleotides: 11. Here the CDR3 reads CASSTPRQGWTEAFF. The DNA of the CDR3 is TGCGCCAGCAGCACCCCGCGACAGGGCTGGACTGAAGCTTTCTTT.

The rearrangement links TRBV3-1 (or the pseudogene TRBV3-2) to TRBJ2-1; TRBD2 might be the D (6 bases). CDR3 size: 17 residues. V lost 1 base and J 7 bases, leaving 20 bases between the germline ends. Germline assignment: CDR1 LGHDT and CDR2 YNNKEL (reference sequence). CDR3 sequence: CASSQGPGVLGRNEQFF. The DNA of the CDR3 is TGTGCCAGCAGCCAAGGACCGGGAGTTCTAGGGAGGAATGAGCAGTTCTTC.

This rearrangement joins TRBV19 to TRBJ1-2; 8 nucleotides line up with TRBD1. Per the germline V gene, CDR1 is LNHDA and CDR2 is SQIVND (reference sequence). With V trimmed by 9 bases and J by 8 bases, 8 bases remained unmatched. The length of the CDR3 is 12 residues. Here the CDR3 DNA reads TGTGCCAGCAATCAGGGGGCGTGGGGCTACACCTTC. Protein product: CASNQGAWGYTF. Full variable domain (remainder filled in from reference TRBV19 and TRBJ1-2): DGGITQSPKYLFRKEGQNVTLSCEQNLNHDAMYWYRQDPGQGLRLIYYSQIVNDFQKGDIAEGYSVSREKKESFPLTVTSAQKNPTAFYLCASNQGAWGYTFGSGTRLTVV.

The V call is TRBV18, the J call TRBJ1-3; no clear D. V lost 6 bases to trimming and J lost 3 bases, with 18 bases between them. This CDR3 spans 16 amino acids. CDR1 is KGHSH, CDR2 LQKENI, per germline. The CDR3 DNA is TGTGCCAGCTCCCCTCCGGGGAGGTTTGGTGGAAACACCATATATTTT. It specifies CASSPPGRFGGNTIYF.

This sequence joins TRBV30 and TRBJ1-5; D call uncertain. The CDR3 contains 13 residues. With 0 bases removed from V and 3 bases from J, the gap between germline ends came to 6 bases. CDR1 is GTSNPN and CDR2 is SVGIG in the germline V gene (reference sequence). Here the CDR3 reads CAWSVDSNQPQHF. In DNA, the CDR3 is TGTGCCTGGAGTGTGGACTCCAATCAGCCCCAGCATTTT.

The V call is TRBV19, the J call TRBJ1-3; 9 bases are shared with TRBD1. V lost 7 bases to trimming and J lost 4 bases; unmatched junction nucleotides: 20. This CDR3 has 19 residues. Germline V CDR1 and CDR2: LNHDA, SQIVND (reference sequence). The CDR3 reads CASKDRGTGLSLFGNTIYF. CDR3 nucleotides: TGTGCCAGTAAGGATCGAGGGACAGGGCTCTCTCTGTTCGGAAACACCATATATTTT.

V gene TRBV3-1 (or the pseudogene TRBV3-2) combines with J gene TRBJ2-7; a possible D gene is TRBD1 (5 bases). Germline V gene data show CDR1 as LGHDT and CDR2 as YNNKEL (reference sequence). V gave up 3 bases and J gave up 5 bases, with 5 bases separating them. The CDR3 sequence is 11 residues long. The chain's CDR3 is CASSQTDEQYF. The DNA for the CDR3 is TGTGCCAGCAGCCAGACAGACGAGCAGTACTTC.

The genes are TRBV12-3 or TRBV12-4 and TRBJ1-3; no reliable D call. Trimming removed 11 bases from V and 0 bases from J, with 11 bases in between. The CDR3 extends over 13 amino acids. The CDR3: CAGGLSSGNTIYF. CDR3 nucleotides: TGTGCCGGAGGACTGAGCTCTGGAAACACCATATATTTT.

CDR3: CASSLSAATGDEAFF. Here the CDR3 DNA reads TGTGCCAGCAGCTTATCCGCGGCAACAGGGGATGAAGCTTTCTTT. The rearrangement links TRBV7-9 to TRBJ1-1, with TRBD1 matching over 7 bases. The germline CDR1 and CDR2 sequences are SEHNR and FQNEAQ (reference sequence). The CDR3 consists of 15 residues. V lost 2 bases to trimming and J lost 7 bases; unmatched junction nucleotides: 10. The full variable domain, its missing parts supplied by reference TRBV7-9 and TRBJ1-1, is DTGVSQNPRHKITKRGQNVTFRCDPISEHNRLYWYRQTLGQGPEFLTYFQNEAQLEKSRLLSDRFSAERPKGSFSTLEIQRTEQGDSAMYLCASSLSAATGDEAFFGQGTRLTVV.

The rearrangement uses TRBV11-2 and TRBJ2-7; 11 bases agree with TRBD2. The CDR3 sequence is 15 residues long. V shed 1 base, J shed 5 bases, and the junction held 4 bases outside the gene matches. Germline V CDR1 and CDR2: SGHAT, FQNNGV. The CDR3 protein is CASSLGPSGGNEQYF. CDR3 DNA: TGTGCCAGCAGCTTAGGTCCTAGCGGGGGGAACGAGCAGTACTTC.

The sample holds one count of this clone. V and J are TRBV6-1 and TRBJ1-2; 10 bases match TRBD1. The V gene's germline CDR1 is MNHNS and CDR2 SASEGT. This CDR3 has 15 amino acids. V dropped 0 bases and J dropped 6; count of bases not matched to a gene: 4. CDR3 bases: TGTGCCAGCAGTGAAGCAGGGACAGGGGTAAATGGCTACACCTTC. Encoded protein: CASSEAGTGVNGYTF.

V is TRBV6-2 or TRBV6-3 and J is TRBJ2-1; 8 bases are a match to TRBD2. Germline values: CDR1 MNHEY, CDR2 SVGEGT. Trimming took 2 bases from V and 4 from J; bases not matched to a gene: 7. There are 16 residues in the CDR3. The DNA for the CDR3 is TGTGCCAGCAGTTACCCTCGGGGGGGCCCTTACAATGAGCAGTTCTTC. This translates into CASSYPRGGPYNEQFF.

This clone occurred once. In DNA form, the CDR3 reads TGCGCCAGCAGCCAAGCTCAGACTAATCAGCCCCAGCATTTT. It translates to CASSQAQTNQPQHF. The chain employs TRBV4-1 and TRBJ1-5; D is ambiguous. V was trimmed by 1 base and J by 4 bases, leaving 8 bases between them. The CDR3 has 14 amino acids. CDR1 and CDR2 (germline): MGHRA, YSYEKL.

The CDR3 DNA follows: TGTGCCAGCAGCCAAACGGGGGACCCCTACGAGCAGTACTTC. It specifies CASSQTGDPYEQYF. The rearrangement joins TRBV3-1 (or the pseudogene TRBV3-2) to TRBJ2-7; D perhaps matches TRBD2 (6 bases). The germline V gene has CDR1 LGHDT and CDR2 YNNKEL (reference sequence). CDR3 size: 14 residues. V was trimmed by 2 bases and J by 2 bases, leaving 10 bases between them.

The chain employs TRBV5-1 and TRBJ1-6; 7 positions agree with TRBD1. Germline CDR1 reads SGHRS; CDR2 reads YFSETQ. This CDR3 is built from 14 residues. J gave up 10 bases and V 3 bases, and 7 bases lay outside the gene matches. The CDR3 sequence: CASSSGQVQSPLHF. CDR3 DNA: TGCGCCAGCAGCTCCGGACAGGTACAATCACCCCTCCACTTT.

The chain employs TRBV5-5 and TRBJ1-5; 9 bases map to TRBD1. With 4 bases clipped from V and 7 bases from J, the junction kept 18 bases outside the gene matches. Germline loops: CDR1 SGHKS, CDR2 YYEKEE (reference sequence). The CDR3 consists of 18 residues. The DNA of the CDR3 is TGTGCCAGCAGCCCCAGTCCCGGGACAGGGACAAGAATGCAGCCCCAGCATTTT. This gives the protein CASSPSPGTGTRMQPQHF. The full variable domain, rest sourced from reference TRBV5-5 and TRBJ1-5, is DAGVTQSPTHLIKTRGQQVTLRCSPISGHKSVSWYQQVLGQGPQFIFQYYEKEERGRGNFPDRFSARQFPNYSSELNVNALLLGDSALYLCASSPSPGTGTRMQPQHFGDGTRLSIL.

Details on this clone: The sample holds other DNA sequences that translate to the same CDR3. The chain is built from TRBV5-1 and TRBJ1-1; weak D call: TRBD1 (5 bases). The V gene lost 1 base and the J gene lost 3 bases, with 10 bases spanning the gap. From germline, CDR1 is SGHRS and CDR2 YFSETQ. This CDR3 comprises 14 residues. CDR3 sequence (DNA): TGCGCCAGCAGCTTGCTTGGGGGGGACACTGAAGCTTTCTTT. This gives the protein CASSLLGGDTEAFF.

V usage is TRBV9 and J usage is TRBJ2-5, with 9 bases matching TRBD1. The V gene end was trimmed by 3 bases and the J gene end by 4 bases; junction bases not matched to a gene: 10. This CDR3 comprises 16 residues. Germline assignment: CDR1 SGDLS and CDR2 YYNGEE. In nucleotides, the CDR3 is TGTGCCAGCAGCGAACATGGGACAGGGTATGGAGAGACCCAGTACTTC. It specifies CASSEHGTGYGETQYF.

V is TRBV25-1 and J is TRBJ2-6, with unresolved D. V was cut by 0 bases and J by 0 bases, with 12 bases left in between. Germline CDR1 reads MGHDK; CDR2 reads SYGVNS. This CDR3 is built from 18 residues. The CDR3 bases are TGTGCCAGCAGTGAATATAAACCACAGCTCTCTGGGGCCAACGTCCTGACTTTC. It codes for CASSEYKPQLSGANVLTF.

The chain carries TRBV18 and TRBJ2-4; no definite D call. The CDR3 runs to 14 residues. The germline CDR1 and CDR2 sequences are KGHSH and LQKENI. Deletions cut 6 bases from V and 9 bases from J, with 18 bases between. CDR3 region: CASSPSQGALIQYF. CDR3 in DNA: TGTGCCAGCTCCCCAAGCCAAGGAGCACTCATTCAGTACTTC.

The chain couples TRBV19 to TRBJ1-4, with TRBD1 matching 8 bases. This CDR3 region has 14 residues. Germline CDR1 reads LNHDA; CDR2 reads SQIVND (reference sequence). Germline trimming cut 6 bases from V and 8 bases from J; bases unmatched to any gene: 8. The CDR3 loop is CASRDRVEEEKLFF. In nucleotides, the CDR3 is TGTGCCAGTAGGGACAGGGTGGAAGAGGAAAAACTGTTTTTT.